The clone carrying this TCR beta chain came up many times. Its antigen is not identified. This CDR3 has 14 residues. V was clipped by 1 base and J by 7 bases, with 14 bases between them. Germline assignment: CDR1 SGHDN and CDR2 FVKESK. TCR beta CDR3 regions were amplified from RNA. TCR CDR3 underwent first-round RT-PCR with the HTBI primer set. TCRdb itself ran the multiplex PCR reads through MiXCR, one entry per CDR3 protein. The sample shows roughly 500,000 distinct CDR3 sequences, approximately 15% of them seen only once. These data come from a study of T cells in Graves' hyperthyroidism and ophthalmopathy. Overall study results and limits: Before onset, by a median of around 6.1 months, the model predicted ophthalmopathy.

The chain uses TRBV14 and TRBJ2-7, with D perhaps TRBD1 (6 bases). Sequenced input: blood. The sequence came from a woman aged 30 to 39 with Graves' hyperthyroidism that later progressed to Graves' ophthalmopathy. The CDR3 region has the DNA TGTGCCAGCAGCCAAGCCGGACAGCTCGGGGAGCAGTACTTC. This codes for CASSQAGQLGEQYF.